Below, 21 T cell receptor beta chains from the same sample are listed, as sequenced in a study of blood T cell repertoires in COVID-19. Assay: immunoSEQ multiplex PCR; the TCRdb copy retains only in-frame clones and omits some. The table has a few hundred thousand clones, around 88% seen once. The sequenced material came from peripheral blood. The receptors come from a woman under 40 who had recovered from COVID-19.

V gene TRBV5-6 combines with J gene TRBJ2-3, with TRBD1 matching 7 bases. After removal of 4 bases from V and 2 bases from J, the junction contained 4 bases not matched to a gene. This CDR3 has 14 residues. Germline CDR1 is SGHDT and CDR2 is YYEEEE. Here the CDR3 DNA reads TGTGCCAGCAGCCCAGGACAGGACACAGATACGCAGTATTTT. Amino acid sequence: CASSPGQDTDTQYF.

This clone was seen once. V and J are TRBV6-5 and TRBJ1-1; no clear D. Trimming took off 2 bases at V and 1 base at J, with 14 bases between the two ends. Germline V gene sequence: CDR1 MNHEY, CDR2 SVGAGI. CDR3 size: 16 residues. CDR3 residues: CASSYGQQLPNTEAFF. The DNA of the CDR3 is TGTGCCAGCAGTTACGGGCAGCAGCTACCGAACACTGAAGCTTTCTTT.

The chain employs TRBV12-3 or TRBV12-4 and TRBJ1-1; tentative D call: TRBD1 (5 bases). Trimming cost V 5 bases and J 6 bases, with 13 bases left between them. The CDR3 spans 13 residues. The CDR3 protein is CASSPAYRPEAFF. DNA of the CDR3: TGTGCCAGCAGTCCCGCCTACAGGCCTGAAGCTTTCTTT.

The CDR3, as DNA: TGTGCCAGCAGTTACTCCCGGGGGAGAGAAAAACTGTTTTTT. This gives the protein CASSYSRGREKLFF. The gene calls are TRBV6-6 and TRBJ1-4; D perhaps matches TRBD1 (5 bases). From germline, CDR1 is MNHNY and CDR2 SVGAGI (reference sequence). The V and J ends lost 0 bases and 8 bases respectively, with 10 bases between them. The CDR3 sequence is 14 residues long.

This sequence joins TRBV29-1 and TRBJ1-3, with D unresolved. V was cut by 5 bases and J by 5 bases, with 7 bases left in between. Germline V gene sequence: CDR1 SQVTM, CDR2 ANQGSEA. This CDR3 comprises 11 residues. The CDR3 protein is CSVTARNTIYF. CDR3 nucleotides: TGCAGCGTTACAGCTAGAAACACCATATATTTT.

The CDR3 DNA sequence: TGTGCCAGCAGTGCCCAGGGCCGGCAGTACTTC. Amino acid sequence: CASSAQGRQYF. The V gene is TRBV12-3 or TRBV12-4, the J gene TRBJ2-7; tentative D call: TRBD1 (5 bases). This CDR3 region has 11 residues. Deletions cut 5 bases from V and 9 bases from J, with 11 bases between.

The chain combines TRBV18 with TRBJ1-1; unclear D gene. With 0 bases removed from V and 5 bases from J, the gap between germline ends came to 10 bases. This CDR3 comprises 14 residues. CDR1 and CDR2 (germline): KGHSH, LQKENI. CDR3 in amino acids: CASSPPGDRTEAFF. The CDR3 bases are TGTGCCAGCTCACCACCGGGCGATAGGACTGAAGCTTTCTTT.

V is TRBV4-3 and J is TRBJ2-7, with 9 bases identical to TRBD2. Germline trimming cut 1 base from V and 3 bases from J; bases unmatched to any gene: 4. The CDR3 is made up of 15 amino acids. Germline assignment: CDR1 LGHNA and CDR2 YSLEER. DNA for the CDR3: TGCGCCAGCAGCCAAGCGGCTAGCGGGAACTACGAGCAGTACTTC. Encoded protein: CASSQAASGNYEQYF.

The chain links TRBV7-3 to TRBJ2-2; 12 bases agree with TRBD2. The trim removed 3 bases at V and 6 bases at J, leaving 8 bases unmatched. Germline assignment: CDR1 SGHTA and CDR2 FQGTGA. This CDR3 spans 17 amino acids. CDR3 protein: CASSFWTSGDIAGELFF. In nucleotides, the CDR3 is TGTGCCAGCAGCTTTTGGACTAGCGGGGATATAGCCGGGGAGCTGTTTTTT.

The chain joins TRBV7-3 to TRBJ1-2, with 9 bases aligning to TRBD1. CDR1 SGHTA and CDR2 FQGTGA come from the germline V gene. The CDR3 contains 14 residues. With V trimmed by 5 bases and J by 5 bases, 6 bases remained unmatched. The CDR3 sequence is CASSPGQGFYGYTF. In DNA, the CDR3 is TGTGCCAGCAGCCCGGGACAGGGCTTTTATGGCTACACCTTC.

The V and J genes are TRBV5-4 and TRBJ2-3; 14 positions agree with TRBD2. Germline assignment: CDR1 SGHNT and CDR2 YYREEE (reference sequence). With V trimmed by 5 bases and J by 3 bases, 5 bases remained unmatched. The CDR3 has 16 amino acids. CDR3 DNA sequence: TGTGCCAGCAGACGACTAGCGGGGGGGCCAACAGATACGCAGTATTTT. Protein sequence: CASRRLAGGPTDTQYF.

This chain joins TRBV5-1 and TRBJ2-6; the D gene is possibly TRBD1 (6 bases). V dropped 6 bases and J dropped 0 bases, with 7 bases sitting between them. The germline gives CDR1 SGHRS, CDR2 YFSETQ. The CDR3 is 14 amino acids. The CDR3 spells CASKDSSGANVLTF. DNA of the CDR3: TGCGCCAGCAAGGACAGCTCTGGGGCCAACGTCCTGACTTTC. Full variable domain (rest looked up from reference TRBV5-1 and TRBJ2-6): KAGVTQTPRYLIKTRGQQVTLSCSPISGHRSVSWYQQTPGQGLQFLFEYFSETQRNKGNFPGRFSGRQFSNSRSEMNVSTLELGDSALYLCASKDSSGANVLTFGAGSRLTVL.

The chain has TRBV21-1 and TRBJ1-5; the DNA was not used to check the table's D call, TRBD1. TRBV21-1 represents a pseudogene. CDR3 length equals 17 residues. The DNA of the CDR3 is TGTGCCAGCAGCAAAGGGGGCAGCGTTTATAGCAATCAGCCCCAGCATTTT. This codes for CASSKGGSVYSNQPQHF.

The gene calls are TRBV7-2 and TRBJ2-3; 7 nucleotides agree with TRBD2. With V trimmed by 0 bases and J by 3 bases, 6 bases remained unmatched. Germline-derived CDR1 and CDR2 are SGHTA and FQGNSA. This CDR3 has 16 residues. The chain's CDR3 is CASSLAGGGWTDTQYF. The CDR3 nucleotides are TGTGCCAGCAGCTTAGCTGGCGGGGGTTGGACAGATACGCAGTATTTT.

In this sample, this clone turned up once. This chain links TRBV6-5 with TRBJ1-2; D is undetermined. CDR3 size: 14 residues. Trimming shortened V by 6 bases and J by 3 bases, and 14 bases separated the two germline ends. Germline V gives CDR1 MNHEY, CDR2 SVGAGI. The CDR3, as DNA: TGTGCCAGCAGCCCCCCCCGACAAGACTATGGCTACACCTTC. It codes for CASSPPRQDYGYTF.

This chain connects TRBV24-1 to TRBJ1-1; D is possibly TRBD1 (6 bases). CDR3 length: 12 amino acids. V lost 4 bases and J lost 8, with 10 bases in between. CDR1 and CDR2 from the germline V gene are KGHDR and SFDVKD. The CDR3 sequence is CATSDWTEEAFF. The CDR3 region has the DNA TGTGCCACCAGTGACTGGACAGAAGAAGCTTTCTTT.

This clone was detected only a few times. Being one base from a much bigger clone, this may be a read error. The V and J genes are TRBV5-1 and TRBJ2-7, with 7 bases lining up with TRBD1. The CDR3 is 14 residues long. Trimming at V came to 0 bases and at J to 0 bases, leaving 0 bases not matched to a gene. Germline CDR1 reads SGHRS; CDR2 reads YFSETQ. The CDR3 reads CASSLGDSSYEQYF. The CDR3 region has the DNA TGCGCCAGCAGCTTGGGGGACAGCTCCTACGAGCAGTACTTC.

This clone was counted between two and nine times. The V and J genes are TRBV10-3 and TRBJ1-6; the match to TRBD1 covers 8 bases. This CDR3 region has 15 residues. After removal of 4 bases from V and 5 bases from J, the junction contained 4 bases not matched to a gene. CDR1 is ENHRY and CDR2 is SYGVKD in the germline V gene. CDR3 sequence: CAISGTGRDNSPLHF. CDR3 bases: TGTGCCATCAGTGGGACAGGGCGGGATAATTCACCCCTCCACTTT.

This chain links TRBV6-5 with TRBJ2-7; 11 nucleotides match TRBD2. This CDR3 is 13 amino acids long. Trimming cost V 10 bases and J 2 bases; bases outside gene matches: 4. CDR1 is MNHEY, CDR2 SVGAGI, per germline. The CDR3 DNA follows: TGTGCCACACAGGGACTAGCGGCCTACGAGCAGTACTTC. It specifies CATQGLAAYEQYF.

V and J are TRBV2 and TRBJ1-2; D possibly corresponds to TRBD1 (6 bases). The CDR3 consists of 14 residues. In germline, CDR1 is SNHLY, CDR2 FYNNEI. V was trimmed by 3 bases and J by 4 bases, leaving 12 bases between them. The CDR3 nucleotides are TGTGCCAGCAGTGATCAGGGGACTACCTATGGCTACACCTTC. Its translation: CASSDQGTTYGYTF.

The V gene is TRBV30, the J gene TRBJ2-6; TRBD2 is a possible D gene (6 bases). This CDR3 is built from 19 residues. CDR1 and CDR2 (germline): GTSNPN, SVGIG (reference sequence). The germline V and J ends were trimmed by 0 bases and 0 bases, with 18 bases remaining between them. The CDR3 loop is CAWSVRSRGYLSGANVLTF. CDR3 DNA sequence: TGTGCCTGGAGTGTACGGTCGCGGGGTTACCTCTCTGGGGCCAACGTCCTGACTTTC.